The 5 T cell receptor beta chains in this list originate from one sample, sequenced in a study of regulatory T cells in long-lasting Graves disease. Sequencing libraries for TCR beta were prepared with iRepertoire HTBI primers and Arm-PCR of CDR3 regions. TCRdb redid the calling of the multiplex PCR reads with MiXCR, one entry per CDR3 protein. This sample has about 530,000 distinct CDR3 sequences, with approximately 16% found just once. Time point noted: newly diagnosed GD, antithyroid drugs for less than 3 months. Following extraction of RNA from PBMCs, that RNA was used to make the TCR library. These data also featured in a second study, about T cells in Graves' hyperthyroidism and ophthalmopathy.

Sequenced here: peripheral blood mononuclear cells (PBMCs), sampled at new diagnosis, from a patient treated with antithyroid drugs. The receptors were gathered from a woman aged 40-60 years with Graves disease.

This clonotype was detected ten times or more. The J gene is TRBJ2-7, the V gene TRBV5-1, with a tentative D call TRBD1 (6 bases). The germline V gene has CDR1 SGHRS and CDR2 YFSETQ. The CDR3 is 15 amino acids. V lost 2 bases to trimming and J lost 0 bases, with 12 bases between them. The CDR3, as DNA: TGCGCCAGCAGCTTAAGCCCGGACAGCTCCTACGAGCAGTACTTC. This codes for CASSLSPDSSYEQYF.

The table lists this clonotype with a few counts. The CDR3, as DNA: TGTGCCAGCAGCATTAACAGGGGCTCTGGAAACACCATATATTTT. Its translation: CASSINRGSGNTIYF. The chain recombines TRBV6-1 with TRBJ1-3; 7 positions match TRBD1. Germline values: CDR1 MNHNS, CDR2 SASEGT. This CDR3 spans 15 amino acids. V lost 6 bases to trimming and J lost 0 bases; unmatched junction nucleotides: 5.

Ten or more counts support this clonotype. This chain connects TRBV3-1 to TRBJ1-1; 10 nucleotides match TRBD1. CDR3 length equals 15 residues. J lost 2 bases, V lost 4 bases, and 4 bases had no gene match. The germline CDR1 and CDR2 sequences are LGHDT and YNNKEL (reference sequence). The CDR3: CASSRQGAGNTEAFF. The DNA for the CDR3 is TGTGCCAGCAGCCGACAGGGGGCTGGCAACACTGAAGCTTTCTTT.

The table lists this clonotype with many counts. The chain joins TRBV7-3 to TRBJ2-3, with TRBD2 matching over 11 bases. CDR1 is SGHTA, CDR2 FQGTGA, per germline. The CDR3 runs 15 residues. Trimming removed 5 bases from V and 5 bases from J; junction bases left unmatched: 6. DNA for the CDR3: TGTGCCAGCAGCGGTAGCGGGGGGGCCGGAGATACGCAGTATTTT. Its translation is CASSGSGGAGDTQYF.

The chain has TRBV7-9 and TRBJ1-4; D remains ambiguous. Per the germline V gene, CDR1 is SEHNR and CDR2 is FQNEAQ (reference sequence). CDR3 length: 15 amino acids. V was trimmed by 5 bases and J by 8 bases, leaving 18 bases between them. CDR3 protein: CASSPSTGIWEKLFF. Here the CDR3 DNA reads TGTGCCAGCAGCCCGTCGACGGGGATATGGGAAAAACTGTTTTTT. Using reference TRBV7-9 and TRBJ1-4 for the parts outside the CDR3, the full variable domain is DTGVSQNPRHKITKRGQNVTFRCDPISEHNRLYWYRQTLGQGPEFLTYFQNEAQLEKSRLLSDRFSAERPKGSFSTLEIQRTEQGDSAMYLCASSPSTGIWEKLFFGSGTQLSVL.